Listed here are 23 T cell receptor beta chains from one sample, sequenced in a study of T and B cells in COVID-19 patients. TRB rearrangements were amplified by multiplex PCR with BIOMED2 TRB-A/B primers. MiXCR, run by TCRdb on the multiplex PCR reads, gives a single entry per CDR3 protein. Among a few thousand distinct CDR3 sequences listed, around 26% were seen once. Each TRB amplification used about 220-500 ng of genomic DNA from blood. The sample comprised blood. These receptors originate from a human donor with active COVID-19.

Judged by abundance, this clonotype is medium-sized. This sequence joins TRBV6-5 and TRBJ2-3; D remains unclear. Looked up from germline, CDR1 is MNHEY and CDR2 is SVGAGI. V was cut by 2 bases and J by 0 bases, with 18 bases left in between. There are 18 residues in the CDR3. The CDR3 loop reads CASSYRDRTDPSTDTQYF. CDR3 bases: TGTGCCAGCAGTTACCGCGATAGGACGGACCCTAGCACAGATACGCAGTATTTT.

This clonotype is classed as medium-sized. This chain uses TRBV12-3 or TRBV12-4 with TRBJ2-1; 7 bases are a match to TRBD2. This CDR3 region has 15 residues. V shed 3 bases, J shed 7 bases, and the junction held 9 bases outside the gene matches. CDR3 in amino acids: CASSLGLAEGNEQFF. CDR3 bases: TGTGCCAGCAGTTTGGGGCTAGCGGAGGGGAATGAGCAGTTCTTC.

This clonotype rates as medium-sized. The chain has TRBV19 and TRBJ1-3; D call uncertain. Germline assignment: CDR1 LNHDA and CDR2 SQIVND (reference sequence). CDR3 length: 13 amino acids. V lost 6 bases and J 0 bases, leaving 6 bases between the germline ends. CDR3 loop: CASSGISGNTIYF. Here the CDR3 DNA reads TGTGCCAGTAGCGGAATCTCTGGAAACACCATATATTTT.

This clonotype is termed medium-sized. The chain has TRBV19 and TRBJ1-5, with D perhaps matching TRBD1 (6 bases). The CDR3 covers 14 residues. The V end was cut by 3 bases, the J end by 0 bases, with 6 bases between. The germline V gene has CDR1 LNHDA and CDR2 SQIVND (reference sequence). Here the CDR3 DNA reads TGTGCCAGTAGTATGACAGGTAGCAATCAGCCCCAGCATTTT. Protein sequence: CASSMTGSNQPQHF.

The rearrangement links TRBV11-1 to TRBJ1-5; 12 bases match TRBD1. The CDR3 length is 16 residues. With 1 base clipped from V and 6 bases from J, the junction kept 4 bases outside the gene matches. CDR1 and CDR2 (germline): SGHAT, FQDESV (reference sequence). CDR3 nucleotide sequence: TGTGCCAGCAGCTTAGATCCGGGACAGGGGGCTCAGCCCCAGCATTTT. This translates into CASSLDPGQGAQPQHF.

By sample fraction, this clonotype is medium-sized. The V gene is TRBV15, the J gene TRBJ1-5; D not resolved. The length of the CDR3 is 15 residues. Trimming took 3 bases from V and 0 from J, leaving 9 bases between them. CDR1 LNHNV and CDR2 YYDKDF come from the germline V gene (reference sequence). CDR3: CATSRGVNSNQPQHF. DNA of the CDR3: TGTGCCACCAGCAGGGGAGTGAATAGCAATCAGCCCCAGCATTTT.

Relative to its sample, this clonotype is medium-sized (0.01 to 0.1%). The J gene is TRBJ2-2, the V gene TRBV18; possible D gene TRBD2, 5 bases. This CDR3 contains 15 residues. Trimming cost V 0 bases and J 7 bases, with 12 bases left between them. Germline CDR1 reads KGHSH; CDR2 reads LQKENI. The CDR3 loop reads CASSPPFSGFGELFF. For the CDR3, the DNA is TGTGCCAGCTCACCACCGTTTTCGGGGTTCGGGGAGCTGTTTTTT.

The chain combines TRBV13 with TRBJ2-7; 12 bases line up with TRBD2. Germline CDR1 is PRHDT and CDR2 is FYEKMQ (reference sequence). V lost 7 bases to trimming and J lost 3 bases; unmatched junction nucleotides: 10. CDR3 length: 16 amino acids. The CDR3 protein is CASNRGLAGGDYEQYF. The DNA for the CDR3 is TGTGCCAGCAATCGAGGTCTAGCGGGAGGGGACTACGAGCAGTACTTC.

This clonotype came up a few times. The V gene is TRBV20-1, the J gene TRBJ2-3; no clear D gene. The CDR3 is 14 residues long. Germline-derived CDR1 and CDR2 are DFQATT and SNEGSKA (reference sequence). Deletions cut 3 bases from V and 1 base from J, with 11 bases between. DNA for the CDR3: TGCAGTGCTAGTAACCTGCTGGGCACAGATACGCAGTATTTT. This gives the protein CSASNLLGTDTQYF.

By sample share, this clonotype is medium-sized (0.01 to 0.1%). This chain connects TRBV19 to TRBJ2-4, with no clear D. Deletions cut 3 bases from V and 5 bases from J, with 8 bases between. The CDR3 sequence is 13 residues long. Germline V gene sequence: CDR1 LNHDA, CDR2 SQIVND (reference sequence). The CDR3 DNA follows: TGTGCCAGTAGTATTTTCCAGGAAAACATTCAGTACTTC. Protein sequence: CASSIFQENIQYF.

This clonotype has more than one count but fewer than ten. This chain's CDR3 is CASHTSGRYSDTQYF. CDR3 bases: TGTGCCAGCCACACTAGCGGGAGGTACAGCGATACGCAGTATTTT. V and J are TRBV28 and TRBJ2-3, with TRBD2 matching 12 bases. Germline CDR1 reads MDHEN; CDR2 reads SYDVKM. The J segment lost 6 bases and the V segment lost 8 bases, leaving 9 bases of the junction unmatched. There are 15 residues in the CDR3.

The V and J genes are TRBV10-3 and TRBJ2-1; the match to TRBD2 covers 11 bases. The CDR3 covers 17 residues. V trimming: 4 bases; J trimming: 3 bases; junction bases outside the gene matches: 8. Germline V gives CDR1 ENHRY, CDR2 SYGVKD. The CDR3 DNA reads TGTGCCATCAGTGGGCTAGCGGGAGGAAGGGGCTACAATGAGCAGTTCTTC. It codes for CAISGLAGGRGYNEQFF.

There are many counts of this clonotype. V is TRBV5-4 and J is TRBJ1-5, with 7 nucleotides matching TRBD1. The trim removed 1 base at V and 6 bases at J, leaving 7 bases unmatched. CDR1 SGHNT and CDR2 YYREEE come from the germline V gene (reference sequence). This CDR3 has 15 residues. The CDR3 bases are TGTGCCAGCAGCTTGAGGTCCAGGGGGATTCAGCCCCAGCATTTT. Translating it yields CASSLRSRGIQPQHF. Filled out from reference TRBV5-4 and TRBJ1-5, the complete variable domain reads ETGVTQSPTHLIKTRGQQVTLRCSSQSGHNTVSWYQQALGQGPQFIFQYYREEENGRGNFPPRFSGLQFPNYSSELNVNALELDDSALYLCASSLRSRGIQPQHFGDGTRLSIL.

This clonotype was observed a few times. CDR3 in amino acids: CASSSEVGTQYF. CDR3 sequence (DNA): TGTGCCAGCAGCTCAGAGGTTGGGACCCAGTACTTC. The rearrangement links TRBV6-2 or TRBV6-3 to TRBJ2-5; D call uncertain. Trimming took 6 bases from V and 7 from J, leaving 12 bases between them. The CDR3 covers 12 residues. The V gene's germline CDR1 is MNHEY and CDR2 SVGEGT.

In this sample, this clonotype turned up a few times. V usage is TRBV6-6 and J usage is TRBJ1-4; D is perhaps TRBD1 (6 bases). The germline V gene has CDR1 MNHNY and CDR2 SVGAGI (reference sequence). The CDR3 is made up of 16 amino acids. V dropped 4 bases and J dropped 6 bases, with 18 bases sitting between them. In DNA form, the CDR3 reads TGTGCCAGCAGTTTCTCTTTTGGGGGGCCGGATGAAAAACTGTTTTTT. It translates to CASSFSFGGPDEKLFF.

Only one count was recorded for this clonotype. The chain links TRBV5-3 to TRBJ2-3, with D unclear. TRBV5-3 is flagged as an ORF with uncertain function. V shed 9 bases and J shed 5 bases, with 10 bases lying between them. The CDR3 has 11 residues. The CDR3 nucleotides read TGTGCCACCTCCGTTGGAGATACGCAGTATTTT. Its translation: CATSVGDTQYF.

In this sample, this clonotype is medium-sized. The CDR3 nucleotides read TGTGCCAGCAGCTTAGGGGGGGGCTTTGGCGAGCAGTACTTC. This sequence encodes CASSLGGGFGEQYF. The V and J genes are TRBV7-6 and TRBJ2-7, with D possibly being TRBD2 (7 bases). This CDR3 has 14 amino acids. The ends were cut back, 1 base at V and 6 bases at J, with 13 bases in the middle. Per germline, CDR1 SGHVS and CDR2 FNYEAQ.

This clonotype is labeled as large (0.1 to 1%). The J gene is TRBJ2-1, the V gene TRBV19; D is ambiguous. The CDR3 loop spans 15 amino acids. V was cut by 6 bases and J by 4 bases, with 16 bases left in between. CDR1 and CDR2 (germline): LNHDA, SQIVND (reference sequence). The CDR3 is CASRARSPLYNEQFF. The CDR3 DNA reads as TGTGCCAGTAGGGCCCGGTCACCCCTATACAATGAGCAGTTCTTC. The full variable domain, rest sourced from reference TRBV19 and TRBJ2-1, is DGGITQSPKYLFRKEGQNVTLSCEQNLNHDAMYWYRQDPGQGLRLIYYSQIVNDFQKGDIAEGYSVSREKKESFPLTVTSAQKNPTAFYLCASRARSPLYNEQFFGPGTRLTVL.

This clonotype was observed at least ten times. The genes are TRBV6-6 and TRBJ1-6; 8 bases line up with TRBD1. CDR3 length: 16 amino acids. J gave up 7 bases and V 6 bases, and 11 bases lay outside the gene matches. Germline V lookup: CDR1 MNHNY, CDR2 SVGAGI (reference sequence). Here the CDR3 reads CASSPAWTGSNSPLHF. The DNA for the CDR3 is TGTGCCAGCAGCCCAGCCTGGACAGGGTCCAATTCACCCCTCCACTTT.

This clonotype is deemed medium-sized. J is TRBJ1-2 and V is TRBV6-2 or TRBV6-3; 7 bases line up with TRBD1. The trim removed 10 bases at V and 4 bases at J, leaving 12 bases unmatched. Germline CDR1 reads MNHEY; CDR2 reads SVGEGT. This CDR3 spans 14 amino acids. CDR3 bases: TGTGCCACCCTACGACAGGGTCAGAGCTATGGCTACACCTTC. Its translation is CATLRQGQSYGYTF.

The V call is TRBV5-4, the J call TRBJ2-1; TRBD2 agrees at 10 bases. Germline V lookup: CDR1 SGHNT, CDR2 YYREEE (reference sequence). The CDR3 is made up of 19 amino acids. Germline trimming cut 2 bases from V and 1 base from J; bases unmatched to any gene: 12. The CDR3 region is CASSLMSGRVGKSYNEQFF. In DNA, the CDR3 is TGTGCCAGCAGCTTAATGAGCGGGAGGGTGGGTAAGTCCTACAATGAGCAGTTCTTC.

This clonotype is judged medium-sized (0.01 to 0.1%). V usage is TRBV12-3 or TRBV12-4 and J usage is TRBJ2-7, with a possible D match to TRBD1 (6 bases). The ends were cut back, 7 bases at V and 2 bases at J, with 18 bases in the middle. The CDR3 runs 15 residues. The CDR3 sequence is CASTVGQMSTYEQYF. CDR3 DNA: TGTGCCAGCACCGTCGGACAGATGTCCACCTACGAGCAGTACTTC.

This clonotype is labeled medium-sized. This chain links TRBV6-2 or TRBV6-3 with TRBJ2-3; the D gene is possibly TRBD2 (5 bases). The CDR3 is 14 amino acids. Germline V CDR1 and CDR2: MNHEY, SVGEGT. Trimming cost V 6 bases and J 1 base, with 11 bases left between them. The CDR3 spells CASRRAVRTDTQYF. CDR3 sequence (DNA): TGTGCCAGCAGGAGAGCGGTCCGCACAGATACGCAGTATTTT.